These T cell receptor beta chains were read from a single sample in a study of PD-1 blockade in classical Hodgkin lymphoma. This table comes from immunoSEQ multiplex PCR, and its TCRdb copy is limited to in-frame clones, with some not included. The profile shows around 40,000 clones, about 80% of them singletons. The starting material was peripheral blood mononuclear cells (PBMCs), obtained before the fourth cycle of nivolumab. Source of these receptors: a human donor with classical Hodgkin lymphoma. The CDR3 runs from the conserved cysteine through the conserved F or W. Fields, in order: clone size, D gene, V gene, J gene, CDR3 DNA, CDR3 protein. A D gene is named only where the DNA matches it firmly. Clone size is not always given. Where it is, it says once, few, many or a class for expanded clones.

once	.	TRBV5-4	TRBJ2-7	TGTGCCAGCAGCCGCCGAGGAGGGCGGGACGAGCAGTACTTC	CASSRRGGRDEQYF
.	.	TRBV28	TRBJ1-2	TGTGCCACCAGGAGTGATTATGGCTACACCTTC	CATRSDYGYTF
once	TRBD1	TRBV5-4	TRBJ2-7	TGTGCCAGCAGCAAGGGACAGGGAGCCTACGAGCAGTACTTC	CASSKGQGAYEQYF
.	.	TRBV5-1	TRBJ2-2	TGCGCCAGCAGCTTGGGGCAGGTTAGCACCGGGGAGCTGTTTTTT	CASSLGQVSTGELFF
once	.	TRBV18	TRBJ1-1	TGTGCCAGCTCACCTACGACAGCTGAAGCTTTCTTT	CASSPTTAEAFF
.	.	TRBV29-1	TRBJ1-2	TGCAGCGTTGACAGTCAGCGCCCGGGGGGCTACACCTTC	CSVDSQRPGGYTF
.	.	TRBV6-6	TRBJ1-1	TGTGCCAGCAGTGTGGGGTCACGCACTGAAGCTTTCTTT	CASSVGSRTEAFF
.	.	TRBV7-8	TRBJ1-6	TGTGCCAGCTCCTCAGGGCGACGTCTAAATTCACCCCTCCACTTT	CASSSGRRLNSPLHF
.	.	TRBV6-5	TRBJ1-5	TGTGCCAGCAGTTACTCGATGGGGAATCAGCCCCAGCATTTT	CASSYSMGNQPQHF
.	TRBD2	TRBV5-5	TRBJ2-3	TGTGCCAGCAGCTTGGGCTCTTTGGGCGGGGGGTTGTCAGATACGCAGTATTTT	CASSLGSLGGGLSDTQYF
.	TRBD1	TRBV7-9	TRBJ2-7	TGTGCCAGCAGCGTGGACAGGAAACCTCCACACGAGCAGTACTTC	CASSVDRKPPHEQYF
.	.	TRBV10-1	TRBJ1-6	TGCGCCAGCAGTGAAACAGGGAATTCACCCCTCCACTTT	CASSETGNSPLHF
.	.	TRBV2	TRBJ2-7	TGTGCCAGTGAGGGCGGGGTCTACGAGCAGTACTTC	CASEGGVYEQYF
.	.	TRBV7-2	TRBJ1-5	TGTGCCAGCAGCTTAGTTGCGCAGATTAGCAATCAGCCCCAGCATTTT	CASSLVAQISNQPQHF
.	.	TRBV4-3	TRBJ2-5	TGCGCCAGCAGCCAAGCGACTAGAACAGGGACCCAGTACTTC	CASSQATRTGTQYF
once	.	TRBV6-5	TRBJ2-1	TGTGCCAGCAGTCGGGACGGGAGCTCCTACAATGAGCAGTTCTTC	CASSRDGSSYNEQFF
.	TRBD2	TRBV11-2	TRBJ2-1	TGTGCCAGCAGCCTAGCGGGGCTGTACAATGAGCAGTTCTTC	CASSLAGLYNEQFF
few	TRBD2	TRBV13	TRBJ2-1	TGTGCCAGCAGCCTTCGGACTAGCGGGGGCTACAATGAGCAGTTCTTC	CASSLRTSGGYNEQFF
.	TRBD1	TRBV5-1	TRBJ2-7	TGCGCCAGCAGCTTGGAAGGGGGCAGGGCTGGATACGAGCAGTACTTC	CASSLEGGRAGYEQYF
.	.	TRBV28	TRBJ2-7	TGTGCCAGCAGTTTATTCGTCGACAGCGTATCCTACGAGCAGTACTTC	CASSLFVDSVSYEQYF
.	.	TRBV20-1	TRBJ1-1	TGCAGTGCTTTCGTGTTCGGGGAAGCTTTCTTT	CSAFVFGEAFF
.	.	TRBV5-1	TRBJ1-6	TGCGCCAGCAGCTTCGGCGGGAGCTCCTATAATTCACCCCTCCACTTT	CASSFGGSSYNSPLHF
.	TRBD1	TRBV14	TRBJ1-6	TGTGCCAGCAGCCAAAAAGCCCCTAGACAGGGACCTAATTCACCCCTCCACTTT	CASSQKAPRQGPNSPLHF
.	TRBD1	TRBV18	TRBJ1-2	TGTGCCAGCTCATCTTATCGGACAGGGGGCACCTATGGCTACACCTTC	CASSSYRTGGTYGYTF
.	.	TRBV10-3	TRBJ2-1	TGTGCCATCCTCGACGGGCAGGGCAGCAATGAGCAGTTCTTC	CAILDGQGSNEQFF
.	TRBD1	TRBV4-1	TRBJ1-6	TGCGCCAGCCGGGAATCCGGGACAGGGACCTATAATTCACCCCTCCACTTT	CASRESGTGTYNSPLHF
.	.	TRBV7-2	TRBJ1-1	TGTGCCAGCAGCTTAGCGGGTTCCCACACTGAAGCTTTCTTT	CASSLAGSHTEAFF
.	.	TRBV9	TRBJ2-7	TGTGCCAGCAGCGTAGAGGACTCCTACGAGCAGTACTTC	CASSVEDSYEQYF
.	TRBD1	TRBV2	TRBJ2-2	TGTGCCAGCAGTGAAAGGGACAGGGGGTACACCGGGGAGCTGTTTTTT	CASSERDRGYTGELFF
.	TRBD1	TRBV11-2	TRBJ1-3	TGTGCCAGCAGCTCGCAGACAGGGTGGGCAAACACCATATATTTT	CASSSQTGWANTIYF
.	.	TRBV2	TRBJ2-6	TGTGCCAGCAATAGCAAGACCTCTGGGGCCAACGTCCTGACTTTC	CASNSKTSGANVLTF
.	.	TRBV4-3	TRBJ2-1	TGCGCCAGCAGCCCCCAGCGGACCGTTAACAATGAGCAGTTCTTC	CASSPQRTVNNEQFF
.	.	TRBV5-1	TRBJ1-6	TGCGCCAGCAGCCCCGAGGGAGGGGTAACACCCCTCCACTTT	CASSPEGGVTPLHF
.	.	TRBV15	TRBJ1-4	TGTGCCACCAGCAGAGATACAGGGTCAAATGAAAAACTGTTTTTT	CATSRDTGSNEKLFF
.	TRBD1	TRBV30	TRBJ1-6	TGTGCCTGGAGAGTTCGACAGGGAAGGTTTGGAAATTCACCCCTCCACTTT	CAWRVRQGRFGNSPLHF
.	.	TRBV5-1	TRBJ2-3	TGCGCCAGCAGCTGGCGGACAGACGGCACAGATACGCAGTATTTT	CASSWRTDGTDTQYF
.	.	TRBV7-2	TRBJ1-6	TGTGCCAGCAGGAACCGGGACGGCTATAATTCACCCCTCCACTTT	CASRNRDGYNSPLHF